This T cell receptor (beta chain) was captured by sequencing in a study of cytotoxic CD8 clonotypes in ibrutinib-treated CLL. Study-wide background: Recorded responses included approximately 25 partial and 2 complete; following median 68 months, roughly 15 stayed remitted and around twelve progressed.

The CDR3 sequence is 14 residues long. In germline, CDR1 is MNHEY, CDR2 SMNVEV (reference sequence). The V end lost 2 bases, the J end lost 2 bases, and 7 bases lay between the germline ends. Libraries were prepared by immunoSEQ multiplex PCR; TCRdb keeps only in-frame clonotypes and omits some of them. The table has approximately 330,000 clones, 80% seen once. This rearrangement joins TRBV27 to TRBJ1-5, with D unresolved. The clonotype originates from a human donor with chronic lymphocytic leukemia. Sequenced here: PBMCs, sampled before ibrutinib treatment. CDR3 sequence: CASSLLGGNQPQHF. In nucleotides, the CDR3 is TGTGCCAGCAGTTTACTGGGTGGCAATCAGCCCCAGCATTTT.